The T cell receptor (beta chain) under discussion was sequenced for a study of T cells in Graves' hyperthyroidism and ophthalmopathy. This clonotype was observed many times. Amplified TCR beta CDR3 regions came from RNA transcripts. The HTBI primer set drove a first-round RT-PCR of the TCR CDR3. Each CDR3 protein is one row after TCRdb ran MiXCR on the multiplex PCR reads. Of almost 600,000 distinct CDR3 sequences listed, approximately 13% are singletons. V lost 6 bases and J 0 bases, leaving 12 bases between the germline ends. The germline gives CDR1 MDHEN, CDR2 SYDVKM. This CDR3 spans 14 amino acids.

This rearrangement joins TRBV28 to TRBJ2-7; unclear D gene. The TCR was taken from a woman aged 25 to 39 with Graves' hyperthyroidism that later progressed to Graves' ophthalmopathy. Specimen: blood. CDR3 sequence: CASRHRPTSYEQYF. In nucleotides, the CDR3 is TGTGCCAGCAGACACCGGCCAACCTCCTACGAGCAGTACTTC.